The 20 T cell receptor beta chains below come from one sample, sequenced in a study of beta chain features in type 1 diabetes. Study conclusions and caveats: TCRB CDR3 length was moderately but significantly reduced in all four CD4+ subsets of Type 1 diabetes patients.

Expressed TCRB transcripts were sequenced because the isolated RNA had all been reverse transcribed beforehand. Here immunoSEQ multiplex PCR was the method, and the copy in TCRdb shows in-frame clones only, minus some. The sample includes about 300,000 clones, roughly 14% seen only once; the top ten take approximately 0.016%. Antigens of these TCRs are unknown. The sample consisted of naive CD4+ T cells from blood. These receptors all come from a woman younger than 35 with type 1 diabetes.

This chain joins TRBV13 and TRBJ2-1; D not certain. The CDR3 is 17 residues long. CDR1 is PRHDT, CDR2 FYEKMQ, per germline (reference sequence). V was pared by 5 bases and J by 0 bases, with 17 bases between. CDR3 in amino acids: CASSTGSFASSYNEQFF. In DNA form, the CDR3 reads TGTGCCAGCAGCACTGGTTCCTTCGCTAGCTCCTACAATGAGCAGTTCTTC.

This chain connects TRBV30 to TRBJ1-2; D not certain. In germline, CDR1 is GTSNPN, CDR2 SVGIG (reference sequence). CDR3 length: 14 residues. The V end was cut by 2 bases, the J end by 7 bases, with 17 bases between. In nucleotides, the CDR3 is TGTGCCTGGAGTATAGCAGGCGGGAGGGTTGGCTACACCTTC. Its protein product is CAWSIAGGRVGYTF. Full variable domain (rest looked up from reference TRBV30 and TRBJ1-2): SQTIHQWPATLVQPVGSPLSLECTVEGTSNPNLYWYRQAAGRGLQLLFYSVGIGQISSEVPQNLSASRPQDRQFILSSKKLLLSDSGFYLCAWSIAGGRVGYTFGSGTRLTVV.

V is TRBV4-2 and J is TRBJ2-7; 12 bases align to TRBD2. This CDR3 region has 15 residues. V lost 3 bases and J lost 1; bases outside the gene matches: 1. Germline V gives CDR1 LGHNA, CDR2 YNFKEQ. The CDR3 sequence is CASSHGLAGSYEQYF. CDR3 DNA: TGTGCCAGCAGCCATGGACTAGCGGGATCCTACGAGCAGTACTTC.

The genes are TRBV15 and TRBJ1-2, with unresolved D. CDR3 length: 14 residues. V lost 0 bases to trimming and J lost 2 bases, with 7 bases between them. Germline CDR1 is LNHNV and CDR2 is YYDKDF (reference sequence). CDR3 protein: CATSREAGNYGYTF. CDR3 in DNA: TGTGCCACCAGCAGAGAAGCCGGGAACTATGGCTACACCTTC. Variable domain in full (rest from reference TRBV15 and TRBJ1-2): DAMVIQNPRYQVTQFGKPVTLSCSQTLNHNVMYWYQQKSSQAPKLLFHYYDKDFNNEADTPDNFQSRRPNTSFCFLDIRSPGLGDTAMYLCATSREAGNYGYTFGSGTRLTVV.

This clone has more than one count but fewer than ten. The chain links TRBV28 to TRBJ2-2, with 8 bases matching TRBD1. The CDR3 sequence is 16 residues long. Germline assignment: CDR1 MDHEN and CDR2 SYDVKM. V shed 2 bases and J 6 bases; nucleotides not matched to a gene: 8. CDR3 DNA sequence: TGTGCCAGCAGTTTAATCCCAGGGGGCTTTGCCGGGGAGCTGTTTTTT. This gives the protein CASSLIPGGFAGELFF.

CDR3 coding DNA: TGCGCCAGCAGATTGACGGCTAGCGGGTCCTACAATGAGCAGTTCTTC. It specifies CASRLTASGSYNEQFF. V is TRBV5-1 and J is TRBJ2-1; 8 nucleotides match TRBD2. Losses at the gene ends were 5 bases for V and 1 base for J; bases not matched to a gene: 8. Germline V gene data show CDR1 as SGHRS and CDR2 as YFSETQ. This CDR3 region has 16 residues.

In DNA, the CDR3 is TGTGCCAGCAGCGTAGCTGGCCGGGGGGTCACAGATACGCAGTATTTT. It is translated as CASSVAGRGVTDTQYF. V is TRBV9 and J is TRBJ2-3; 7 bases map to TRBD2. CDR1 is SGDLS, CDR2 YYNGEE, per germline. Trimming removed 0 bases from V and 2 bases from J; junction bases left unmatched: 6. This CDR3 region has 16 residues.

The chain carries TRBV5-4 and TRBJ2-2, with D perhaps matching TRBD2 (6 bases). Trimming removed 3 bases at V and 3 bases at J, with 12 bases between. CDR1 and CDR2 (germline): SGHNT, YYREEE (reference sequence). The CDR3 length is 15 residues. CDR3 nucleotides: TGTGCCAGCAGCTCCCAAACGGGGGACACCGGGGAGCTGTTTTTT. It encodes CASSSQTGDTGELFF.

The genes are TRBV11-2 and TRBJ2-2; D unclear. This CDR3 contains 16 residues. The germline gives CDR1 SGHAT, CDR2 FQNNGV. Trimming stripped 5 bases from V and 1 base from J, with 14 bases between. CDR3 region: CASSPRVDLNTGELFF. For the CDR3, the DNA is TGTGCCAGCAGCCCCCGGGTTGACCTGAACACCGGGGAGCTGTTTTTT.

In its sample, this clone was seen a few times. This rearrangement joins TRBV28 to TRBJ2-1, with 13 bases lining up with TRBD2. Germline trimming cut 10 bases from V and 12 bases from J; bases unmatched to any gene: 6. Looked up from germline, CDR1 is MDHEN and CDR2 is SYDVKM. The CDR3 totals 12 residues. CDR3 protein: CATGLAGERQFF. The CDR3 coding sequence is TGTGCCACCGGACTAGCGGGAGAGAGGCAGTTCTTC. Together with reference TRBV28 and TRBJ2-1, the CDR3 gives the full variable domain: DVKVTQSSRYLVKRTGEKVFLECVQDMDHENMFWYRQDPGLGLRLIYFSYDVKMKEKGDIPEGYSVSREKKERFSLILESASTNQTSMYLCATGLAGERQFFGPGTRLTVL.

This clone was seen only a few times. CDR3 sequence reads: CASSGGARAQETQYF. The CDR3 nucleotides read TGTGCCAGCAGTGGAGGGGCGAGGGCCCAAGAGACCCAGTACTTC. This sequence joins TRBV28 and TRBJ2-5; D possibly corresponds to TRBD2 (6 bases). CDR1 is MDHEN and CDR2 is SYDVKM in the germline V gene. The CDR3 runs to 15 residues. V was shortened by 5 bases and J by 1 base, with 14 bases between the two germline ends.

This clone was observed a few times. V usage is TRBV14 and J usage is TRBJ2-5, with D possibly being TRBD2 (5 bases). The DNA end is more similar to TRBJ2-7, so the J call may be wrong. This CDR3 contains 14 residues. Germline V lookup: CDR1 SGHDN, CDR2 FVKESK. The CDR3 loop is CASSRLGATYEQYF. The CDR3 nucleotides read TGTGCCAGCAGCCGCTTGGGAGCAACCTACGAGCAGTACTTC.

This sequence joins TRBV7-8 and TRBJ2-3; D may be TRBD1 (6 bases). CDR3 size: 15 residues. The V end lost 4 bases, the J end lost 2 bases, and 13 bases lay between the germline ends. Germline assignment: CDR1 SGHVS and CDR2 FQNEAQ. The CDR3 loop reads CASSSWGTSTDTQYF. In DNA form, the CDR3 reads TGTGCCAGCAGCTCTTGGGGGACATCCACAGATACGCAGTATTTT.

This clone was detected only a few times. The genes are TRBV5-4 and TRBJ2-3; D is possibly TRBD1 (5 bases). This CDR3 has 15 residues. Trimming pared 0 bases from V and 2 bases from J, leaving 10 bases between. Germline CDR1 reads SGHNT; CDR2 reads YYREEE (reference sequence). CDR3 residues: CASSLGGGPTDTQYF. CDR3 nucleotides: TGTGCCAGCAGCTTGGGGGGCGGACCCACAGATACGCAGTATTTT.

The chain joins TRBV6-5 to TRBJ1-4; 8 bases are shared with TRBD1. This CDR3 comprises 13 residues. V lost 6 bases to trimming and J lost 3 bases; unmatched junction nucleotides: 0. Germline V gene lookup returns CDR1 MNHEY and CDR2 SVGAGI. DNA for the CDR3: TGTGCCAGCAGACAGGGGGCTAATGAAAAACTGTTTTTT. Translating gives CASRQGANEKLFF.

The chain links TRBV29-1 to TRBJ2-5, with 7 bases that match TRBD1. The V segment lost 5 bases and the J segment 1 base; nucleotides outside the gene matches: 7. The germline gives CDR1 SQVTM, CDR2 ANQGSEA. CDR3 size: 14 residues. The chain's CDR3 is CSVIDRATQETQYF. CDR3 DNA: TGCAGCGTTATAGACAGGGCGACCCAAGAGACCCAGTACTTC.

This clone was counted only a few times. The chain carries TRBV5-1 and TRBJ2-2; maybe TRBD2 (5 bases). The V end was cut by 5 bases, the J end by 0 bases, with 17 bases between. The CDR3 runs 17 residues. Germline V gives CDR1 SGHRS, CDR2 YFSETQ. The CDR3 loop is CASSPTIWETNTGELFF. Here the CDR3 DNA reads TGCGCCAGCAGTCCTACTATTTGGGAGACGAACACCGGGGAGCTGTTTTTT.

This clone was detected only a few times. The chain recombines TRBV29-1 with TRBJ2-4, with a possible D match to TRBD1 (7 bases). CDR3 size: 15 residues. V lost 5 bases and J lost 0, with 14 bases in between. CDR1 is SQVTM and CDR2 is ANQGSEA in the germline V gene. CDR3 region: CSVWRRGPAKNIQYF. DNA of the CDR3: TGCAGCGTTTGGAGGAGGGGGCCAGCCAAAAACATTCAGTACTTC.

This chain joins TRBV5-1 and TRBJ2-3, with TRBD2 matching 8 bases. This CDR3 has 14 residues. Germline CDR1 SGHRS, CDR2 YFSETQ. Trimming at V came to 0 bases and at J to 4 bases, leaving 1 base not matched to a gene. The CDR3: CASSLAGRADTQYF. In DNA form, the CDR3 reads TGCGCCAGCAGCTTGGCCGGGAGGGCAGATACGCAGTATTTT.

A remark on this clone: The same CDR3 can be traced to other DNA sequences in this sample. V usage is TRBV5-1 and J usage is TRBJ1-5; the match to TRBD1 covers 7 bases. CDR3 length: 15 residues. Germline loops: CDR1 SGHRS, CDR2 YFSETQ. Germline trimming cut 0 bases from V and 4 bases from J; bases unmatched to any gene: 4. In DNA, the CDR3 is TGCGCCAGCAGCTTGGAAGGGGGCCTTAATCAGCCCCAGCATTTT. Translation: CASSLEGGLNQPQHF.